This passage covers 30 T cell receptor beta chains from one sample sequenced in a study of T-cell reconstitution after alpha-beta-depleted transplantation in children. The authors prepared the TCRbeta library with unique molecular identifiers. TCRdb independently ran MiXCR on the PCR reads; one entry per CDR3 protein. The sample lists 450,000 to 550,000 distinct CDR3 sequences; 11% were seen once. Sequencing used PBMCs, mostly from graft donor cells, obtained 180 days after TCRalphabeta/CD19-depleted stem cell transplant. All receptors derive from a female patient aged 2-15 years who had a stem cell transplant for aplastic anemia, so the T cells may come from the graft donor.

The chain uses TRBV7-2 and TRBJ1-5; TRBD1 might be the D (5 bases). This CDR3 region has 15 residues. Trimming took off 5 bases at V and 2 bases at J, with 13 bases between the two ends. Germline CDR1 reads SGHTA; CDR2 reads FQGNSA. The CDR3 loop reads CASSPGVGGNQPQHF. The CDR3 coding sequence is TGTGCCAGCAGCCCGGGGGTGGGCGGCAATCAGCCCCAGCATTTT.

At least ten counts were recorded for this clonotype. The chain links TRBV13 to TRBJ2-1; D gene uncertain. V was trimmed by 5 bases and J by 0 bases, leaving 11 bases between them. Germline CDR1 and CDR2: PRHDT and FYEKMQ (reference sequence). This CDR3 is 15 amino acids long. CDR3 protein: CASSQTRRSYNEQFF. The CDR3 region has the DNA TGTGCCAGCAGCCAAACTCGCCGCTCCTACAATGAGCAGTTCTTC.

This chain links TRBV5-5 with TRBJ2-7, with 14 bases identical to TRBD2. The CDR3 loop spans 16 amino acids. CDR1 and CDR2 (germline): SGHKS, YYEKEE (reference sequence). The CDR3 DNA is TGTGCCAGCAGGTTGGGGACTAGCGGGAGATCCTACGAGCAGTACGTC. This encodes CASRLGTSGRSYEQYV.

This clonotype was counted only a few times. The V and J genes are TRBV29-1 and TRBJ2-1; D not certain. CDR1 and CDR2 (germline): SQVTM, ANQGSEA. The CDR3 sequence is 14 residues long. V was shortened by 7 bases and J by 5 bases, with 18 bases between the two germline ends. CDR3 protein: CSATLPPLHNEQFF. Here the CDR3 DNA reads TGCAGCGCTACATTGCCCCCCCTGCACAATGAGCAGTTCTTC.

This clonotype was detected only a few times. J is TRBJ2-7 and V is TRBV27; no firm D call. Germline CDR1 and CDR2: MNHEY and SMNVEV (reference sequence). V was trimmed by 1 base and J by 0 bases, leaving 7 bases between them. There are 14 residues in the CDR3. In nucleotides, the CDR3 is TGTGCCAGCAGTTTATTTAGGAACTCCTACGAGCAGTACTTC. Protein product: CASSLFRNSYEQYF.

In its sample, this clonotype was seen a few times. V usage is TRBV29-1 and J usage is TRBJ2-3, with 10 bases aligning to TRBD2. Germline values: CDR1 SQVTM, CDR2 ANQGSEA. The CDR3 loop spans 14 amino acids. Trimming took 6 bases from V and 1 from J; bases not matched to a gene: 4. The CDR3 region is CSVFGTSGTDTQYF. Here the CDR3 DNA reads TGCAGCGTCTTCGGGACTAGCGGCACAGATACGCAGTATTTT.

CDR3 sequence: CASSESGSNQPQHF. The CDR3 DNA reads TGTGCCAGCAGTGAATCAGGGAGCAATCAGCCCCAGCATTTT. This rearrangement joins TRBV25-1 to TRBJ1-5; TRBD1 is a possible D gene (5 bases). Trimming removed 1 base from V and 1 base from J, with 5 bases in between. The CDR3 loop spans 14 amino acids. Germline V gene lookup returns CDR1 MGHDK and CDR2 SYGVNS.

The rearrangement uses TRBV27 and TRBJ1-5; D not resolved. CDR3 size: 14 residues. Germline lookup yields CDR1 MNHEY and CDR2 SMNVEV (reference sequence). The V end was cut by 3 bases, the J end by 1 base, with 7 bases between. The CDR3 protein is CASSLKWSNQPQHF. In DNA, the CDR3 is TGTGCCAGCAGTTTGAAGTGGAGCAATCAGCCCCAGCATTTT.

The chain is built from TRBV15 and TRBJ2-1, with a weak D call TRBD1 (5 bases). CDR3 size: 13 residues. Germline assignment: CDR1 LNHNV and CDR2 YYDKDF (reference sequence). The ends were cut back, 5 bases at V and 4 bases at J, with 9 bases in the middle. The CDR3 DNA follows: TGTGCCACCAGCGGCGACAGTTACAATGAGCAGTTCTTC. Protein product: CATSGDSYNEQFF.

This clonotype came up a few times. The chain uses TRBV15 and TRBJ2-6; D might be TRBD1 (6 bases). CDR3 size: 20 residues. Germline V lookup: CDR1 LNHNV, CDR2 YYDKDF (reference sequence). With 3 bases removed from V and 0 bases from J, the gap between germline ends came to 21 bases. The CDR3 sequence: CATSRPTTGRQTSGANVLTF. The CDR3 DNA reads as TGTGCCACCAGCAGGCCCACGACAGGCCGCCAAACCTCTGGGGCCAACGTCCTGACTTTC.

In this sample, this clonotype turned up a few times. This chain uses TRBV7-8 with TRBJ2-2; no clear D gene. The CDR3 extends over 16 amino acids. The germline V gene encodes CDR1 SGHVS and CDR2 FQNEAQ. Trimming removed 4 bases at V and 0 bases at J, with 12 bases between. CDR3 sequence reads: CASSCRTDPNTGELFF. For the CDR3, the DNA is TGTGCCAGCAGCTGCCGGACGGACCCGAACACCGGGGAGCTGTTTTTT.

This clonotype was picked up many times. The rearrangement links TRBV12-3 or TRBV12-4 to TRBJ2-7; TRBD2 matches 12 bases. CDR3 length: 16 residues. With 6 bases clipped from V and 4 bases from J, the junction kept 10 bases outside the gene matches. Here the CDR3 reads CASSPRPTSGSYEQYF. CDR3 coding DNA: TGTGCCAGCAGCCCCCGTCCGACTAGCGGGAGTTACGAGCAGTACTTC.

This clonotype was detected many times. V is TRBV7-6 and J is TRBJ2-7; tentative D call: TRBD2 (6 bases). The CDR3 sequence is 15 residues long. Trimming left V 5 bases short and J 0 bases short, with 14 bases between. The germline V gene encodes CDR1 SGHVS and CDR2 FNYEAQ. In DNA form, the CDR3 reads TGTGCCAGCAGCCTCAGCGGGCCTAGCTCCTACGAGCAGTACTTC. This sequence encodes CASSLSGPSSYEQYF. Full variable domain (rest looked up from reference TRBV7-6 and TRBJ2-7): GAGVSQSPRYKVTKRGQDVALRCDPISGHVSLYWYRQALGQGPEFLTYFNYEAQQDKSGLPNDRFSAERPEGSISTLTIQRTEQRDSAMYRCASSLSGPSSYEQYFGPGTRLTVT.

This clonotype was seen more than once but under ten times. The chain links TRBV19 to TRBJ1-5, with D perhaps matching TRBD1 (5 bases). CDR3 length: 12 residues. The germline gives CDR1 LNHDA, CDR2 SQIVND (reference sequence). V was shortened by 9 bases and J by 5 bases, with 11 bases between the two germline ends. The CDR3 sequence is CASQGPYQPQHF. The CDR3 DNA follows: TGTGCCAGCCAGGGTCCTTATCAGCCCCAGCATTTT.

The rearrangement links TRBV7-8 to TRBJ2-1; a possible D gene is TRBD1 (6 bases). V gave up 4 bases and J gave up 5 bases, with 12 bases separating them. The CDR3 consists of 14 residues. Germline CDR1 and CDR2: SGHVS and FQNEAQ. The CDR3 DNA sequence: TGTGCCAGCAGCTCCTGGGGGCCCGACAATGAGCAGTTCTTC. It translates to CASSSWGPDNEQFF.

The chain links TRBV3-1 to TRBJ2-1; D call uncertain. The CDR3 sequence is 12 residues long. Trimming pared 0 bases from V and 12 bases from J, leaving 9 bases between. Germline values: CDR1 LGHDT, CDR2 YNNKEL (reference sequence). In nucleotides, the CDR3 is TGTGCCAGCAGCCAAGAGGCGGTACGGCAGTTCTTC. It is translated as CASSQEAVRQFF.

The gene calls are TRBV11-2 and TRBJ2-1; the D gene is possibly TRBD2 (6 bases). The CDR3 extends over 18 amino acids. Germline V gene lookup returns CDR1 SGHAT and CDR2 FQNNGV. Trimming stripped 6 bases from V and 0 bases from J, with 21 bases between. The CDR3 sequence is CASSQNGGGLSSYNEQFF. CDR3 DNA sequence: TGTGCCAGCAGTCAAAACGGTGGGGGACTGAGCTCCTACAATGAGCAGTTCTTC.

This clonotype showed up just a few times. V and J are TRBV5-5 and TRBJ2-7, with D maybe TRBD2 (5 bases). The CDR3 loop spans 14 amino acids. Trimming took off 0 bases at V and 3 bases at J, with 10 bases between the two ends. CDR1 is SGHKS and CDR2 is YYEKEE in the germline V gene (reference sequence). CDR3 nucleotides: TGTGCCAGCAGCTTGGGAGGGAAGGACTACGAGCAGTACTTC. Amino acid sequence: CASSLGGKDYEQYF.

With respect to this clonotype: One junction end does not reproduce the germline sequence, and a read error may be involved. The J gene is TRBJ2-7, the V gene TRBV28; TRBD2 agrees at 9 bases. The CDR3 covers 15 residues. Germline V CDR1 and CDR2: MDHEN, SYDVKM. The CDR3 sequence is CAGSRKREAEHEQYF. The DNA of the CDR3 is TGTGCCGGCAGTAGAAAGCGGGAGGCAGAGCACGAGCAGTACTTC.

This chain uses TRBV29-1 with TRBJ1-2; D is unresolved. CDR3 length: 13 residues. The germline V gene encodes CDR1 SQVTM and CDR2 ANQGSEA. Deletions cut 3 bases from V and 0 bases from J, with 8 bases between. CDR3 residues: CSVENSANYGYTF. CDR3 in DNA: TGCAGCGTTGAGAACAGTGCTAACTATGGCTACACCTTC.

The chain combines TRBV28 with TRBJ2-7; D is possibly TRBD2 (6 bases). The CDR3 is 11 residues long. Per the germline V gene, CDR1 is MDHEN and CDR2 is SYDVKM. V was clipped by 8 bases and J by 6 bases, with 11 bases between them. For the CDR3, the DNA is TGTGCCAGCCAGGTGGGGGGCGAGCAGTACTTC. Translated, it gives CASQVGGEQYF.

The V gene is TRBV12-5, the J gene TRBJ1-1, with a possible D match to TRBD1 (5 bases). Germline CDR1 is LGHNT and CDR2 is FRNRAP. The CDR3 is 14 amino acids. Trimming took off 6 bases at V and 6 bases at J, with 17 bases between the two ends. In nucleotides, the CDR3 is TGTGCTAGTGGCCAAACAGGAACAGGCGCTGAAGCTTTCTTT. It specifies CASGQTGTGAEAFF. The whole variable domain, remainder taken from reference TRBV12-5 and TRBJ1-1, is DARVTQTPRHKVTEMGQEVTMRCQPILGHNTVFWYRQTMMQGLELLAYFRNRAPLDDSGMPKDRFSAEMPDATLATLKIQPSEPRDSAVYFCASGQTGTGAEAFFGQGTRLTVV.

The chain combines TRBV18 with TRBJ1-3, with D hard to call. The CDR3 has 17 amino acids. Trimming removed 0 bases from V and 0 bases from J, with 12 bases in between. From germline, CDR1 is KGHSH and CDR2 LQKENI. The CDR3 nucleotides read TGTGCCAGCTCACCACCAGGAGGCAGCCGCTCTGGAAACACCATATATTTT. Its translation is CASSPPGGSRSGNTIYF.

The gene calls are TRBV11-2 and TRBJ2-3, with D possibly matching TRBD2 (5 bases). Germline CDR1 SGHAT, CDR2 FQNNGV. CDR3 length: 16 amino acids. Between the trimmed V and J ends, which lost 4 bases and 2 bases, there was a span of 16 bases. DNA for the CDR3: TGTGCCAGCAGCTCACGGTGGGGAGACCTCACAGATACGCAGTATTTT. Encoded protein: CASSSRWGDLTDTQYF.

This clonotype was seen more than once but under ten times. The CDR3 sequence: CASSPPSNPTYNEQFF. The CDR3 region has the DNA TGTGCCAGCTCACCACCATCTAACCCGACCTACAATGAGCAGTTCTTC. The chain employs TRBV18 and TRBJ2-1; D ambiguous. This CDR3 has 16 residues. Germline assignment: CDR1 KGHSH and CDR2 LQKENI. Deletions cut 0 bases from V and 2 bases from J, with 11 bases between.

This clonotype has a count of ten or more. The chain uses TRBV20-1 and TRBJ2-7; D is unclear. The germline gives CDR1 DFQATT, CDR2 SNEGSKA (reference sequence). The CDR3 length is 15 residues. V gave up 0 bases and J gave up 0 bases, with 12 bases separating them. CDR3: CSARDMASSSYEQYF. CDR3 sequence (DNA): TGCAGTGCTAGAGATATGGCTTCAAGCTCCTACGAGCAGTACTTC.

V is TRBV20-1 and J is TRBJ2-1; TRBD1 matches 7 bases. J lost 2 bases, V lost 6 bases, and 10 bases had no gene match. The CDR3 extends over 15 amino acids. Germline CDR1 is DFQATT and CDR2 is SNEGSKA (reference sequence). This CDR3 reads CSAIKGTAPYNEQFF. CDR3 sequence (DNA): TGCAGTGCCATAAAAGGGACAGCCCCCTACAATGAGCAGTTCTTC.

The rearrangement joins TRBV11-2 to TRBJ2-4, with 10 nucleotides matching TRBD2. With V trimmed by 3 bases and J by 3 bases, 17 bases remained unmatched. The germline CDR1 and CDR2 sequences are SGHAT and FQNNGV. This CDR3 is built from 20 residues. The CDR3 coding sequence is TGTGCCAGCAGCTTGGGGACCGGCGGCCTAGCGGGAGATGACAAAAACATTCAGTACTTC. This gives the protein CASSLGTGGLAGDDKNIQYF.

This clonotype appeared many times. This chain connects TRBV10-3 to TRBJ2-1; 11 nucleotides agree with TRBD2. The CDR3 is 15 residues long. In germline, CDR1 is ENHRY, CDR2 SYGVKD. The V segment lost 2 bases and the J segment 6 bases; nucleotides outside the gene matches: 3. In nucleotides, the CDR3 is TGTGCCATCAGTGAGCAACTAGCGGGAGTCAATGAGCAGTTCTTC. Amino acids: CAISEQLAGVNEQFF.

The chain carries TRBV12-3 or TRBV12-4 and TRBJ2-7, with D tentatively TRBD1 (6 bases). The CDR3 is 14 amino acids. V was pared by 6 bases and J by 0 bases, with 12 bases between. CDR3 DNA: TGTGCCAGCAGCTACAGGGTTAACTCCTACGAGCAGTACTTC. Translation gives CASSYRVNSYEQYF.